One and the same sample provided the 8 T cell receptor beta chains below, sequenced in a study of T cells in Graves' hyperthyroidism and ophthalmopathy. Amplified TCR beta CDR3 regions came from RNA transcripts. Primed by the HTBI set, a first-round RT-PCR was run on the TCR CDR3. TCRdb re-analysed the multiplex PCR reads in MiXCR, keeping a single row per CDR3 protein. The repertoire holds about half a million distinct CDR3 sequences, with about 16% as singletons. Sequencing was performed on blood. Every receptor here comes from a woman in her 30s with Graves' ophthalmopathy.

This clonotype was observed a handful of times. It may be a read error: a sequence one base away is much more abundant. The gene calls are TRBV20-1 and TRBJ2-7; no clear D. CDR1 and CDR2 (germline): DFQATT, SNEGSKA (reference sequence). The CDR3 covers 12 residues. Trimming stripped 0 bases from V and 0 bases from J, with 3 bases between. CDR3 in DNA: TGCAGTGCTAGAGATGACTCCTACGAGCAGTACTTC. Residues: CSARDDSYEQYF.

The rearrangement links TRBV20-1 to TRBJ2-1; maybe TRBD1 (6 bases). The CDR3 is 13 amino acids. The V gene lost 8 bases and the J gene lost 6 bases, with 17 bases spanning the gap. Per the germline V gene, CDR1 is DFQATT and CDR2 is SNEGSKA (reference sequence). This CDR3 reads CSKIPQGGNEQFF. The CDR3 DNA is TGCAGTAAAATTCCCCAAGGGGGCAATGAGCAGTTCTTC.

This clonotype was seen repeatedly, ten times or more. The V call is TRBV12-3 or TRBV12-4, the J call TRBJ2-1, with unresolved D. Trimming cost V 2 bases and J 2 bases, with 13 bases left between them. The CDR3 covers 16 residues. The CDR3 spells CASSLPHFHPYNEQFF. The CDR3 DNA follows: TGTGCCAGCAGTTTACCTCACTTCCACCCCTACAATGAGCAGTTCTTC.

This clonotype was found many times. The gene calls are TRBV10-1 and TRBJ2-7; 8 bases match TRBD2. The germline CDR1 and CDR2 sequences are WNHNN and SYGVQD (reference sequence). Losses at the gene ends were 5 bases for V and 7 bases for J; bases not matched to a gene: 13. This CDR3 spans 15 amino acids. CDR3 loop: CASSSSLADRREQYF. In nucleotides, the CDR3 is TGCGCCAGCAGTTCATCACTAGCGGACCGGCGAGAGCAGTACTTC.

V and J are TRBV20-1 and TRBJ2-2; a weak D match, TRBD1 (6 bases). V shed 0 bases and J shed 5 bases, with 19 bases lying between them. Germline assignment: CDR1 DFQATT and CDR2 SNEGSKA (reference sequence). The CDR3 length is 17 residues. Here the CDR3 DNA reads TGCAGTGCTAGAGATCGAGGGGGAGAGTTTAGTACCGGGGAGCTGTTTTTT. This gives the protein CSARDRGGEFSTGELFF.

This clonotype has a count of ten or more. The chain couples TRBV20-1 to TRBJ2-1, with D tentatively TRBD1 (5 bases). There are 12 residues in the CDR3. V lost 5 bases, J lost 6 bases, and 11 bases lay in between. CDR1 is DFQATT and CDR2 is SNEGSKA in the germline V gene (reference sequence). CDR3 in amino acids: CSALSDTNEQFF. Here the CDR3 DNA reads TGCAGTGCTCTATCGGACACCAATGAGCAGTTCTTC.

The chain combines TRBV27 with TRBJ1-1; weak D call: TRBD1 (6 bases). This CDR3 is 17 amino acids long. From germline, CDR1 is MNHEY and CDR2 SMNVEV (reference sequence). V lost 5 bases and J lost 2, with 21 bases in between. CDR3 nucleotides: TGTGCCAGCAGTCTTTGGGGAACAGGGAAGGGAAACACTGAAGCTTTCTTT. It encodes CASSLWGTGKGNTEAFF.

In its sample, this clonotype was seen a few times. This chain connects TRBV7-8 to TRBJ2-2; 9 bases align to TRBD2. The CDR3 has 16 amino acids. Germline CDR1 SGHVS, CDR2 FQNEAQ. V gave up 1 base and J gave up 5 bases; unmatched junction bases: 5. The CDR3 reads CASSLEFTSGTGELFF. For the CDR3, the DNA is TGTGCCAGCAGCTTAGAATTTACTAGCGGGACCGGGGAGCTGTTTTTT.